Here is one TCR beta chain with its context. Its antigen remains unknown. PCR was performed using 60 Vbeta and 13 Jbeta primers. Measured with immunoSEQ multiplex PCR; TCRdb has only the in-frame clones, and not every one. The repertoire consists of 50,000 to 70,000 clones, with about 72% occurring once and the leading ten covering approximately 2.9%. The data derive from a study of cytomegalovirus exposure and HLA in healthy donors. The wider study: Among approximately 390 genotyped donors, approximately 80% fell in the Caucasian-associated ancestry cluster. Points from the study as a whole: Reportedly, fewer N-insertions than the approximately 680-donor mean appeared in an Asian-associated ancestry cluster in a later analysis. Confirmation in vitro established that a few CMV-associated chains were specific for CMV antigens.

Germline V gene data show CDR1 as SGHDT and CDR2 as YYEEEE. Trimming removed 4 bases from V and 7 bases from J; junction bases left unmatched: 8. This CDR3 comprises 14 residues. The source of this sequence is a girl under 18 in good health and CMV-seropositive. The chain employs TRBV5-6 and TRBJ1-5, with TRBD1 matching over 7 bases. The specimen sequenced was PBMCs. CDR3 sequence: CASSRDRDRQPQHF. The CDR3 nucleotides are TGTGCCAGCAGCCGAGACAGGGACCGGCAGCCCCAGCATTTT.